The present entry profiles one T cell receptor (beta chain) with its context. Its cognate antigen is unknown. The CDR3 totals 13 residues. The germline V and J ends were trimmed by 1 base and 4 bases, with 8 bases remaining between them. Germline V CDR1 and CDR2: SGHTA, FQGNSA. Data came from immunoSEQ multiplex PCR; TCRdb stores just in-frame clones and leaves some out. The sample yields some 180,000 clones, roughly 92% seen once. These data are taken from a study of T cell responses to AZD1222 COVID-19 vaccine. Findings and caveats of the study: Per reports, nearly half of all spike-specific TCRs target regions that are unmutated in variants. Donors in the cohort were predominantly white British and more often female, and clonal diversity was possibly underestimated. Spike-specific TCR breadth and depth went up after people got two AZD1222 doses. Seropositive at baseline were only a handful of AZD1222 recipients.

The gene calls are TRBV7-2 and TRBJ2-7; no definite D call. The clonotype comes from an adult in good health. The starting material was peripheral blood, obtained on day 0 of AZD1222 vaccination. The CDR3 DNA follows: TGTGCCAGCAGCTTAGGACGGTTATACGAGCAGTACTTC. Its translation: CASSLGRLYEQYF.